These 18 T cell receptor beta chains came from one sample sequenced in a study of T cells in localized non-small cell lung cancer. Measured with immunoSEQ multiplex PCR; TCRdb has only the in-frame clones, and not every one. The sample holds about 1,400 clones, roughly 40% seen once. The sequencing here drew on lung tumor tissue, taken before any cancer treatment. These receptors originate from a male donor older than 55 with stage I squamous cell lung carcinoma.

The CDR3 sequence is CASSEQGNNQPQHF. For the CDR3, the DNA is TGTGCCAGCAGTGAACAGGGAAACAATCAGCCCCAGCATTTT. This chain links TRBV25-1 with TRBJ1-5; perhaps TRBD1 as D (5 bases). The CDR3 has 14 amino acids. With 2 bases removed from V and 3 bases from J, the gap between germline ends came to 8 bases. Germline CDR1 and CDR2: MGHDK and SYGVNS. Full variable domain (remainder filled in from reference TRBV25-1 and TRBJ1-5): EADIYQTPRYLVIGTGKKITLECSQTMGHDKMYWYQQDPGMELHLIHYSYGVNSTEKGDLSSESTVSRIRTEHFPLTLESARPSHTSQYLCASSEQGNNQPQHFGDGTRLSIL.

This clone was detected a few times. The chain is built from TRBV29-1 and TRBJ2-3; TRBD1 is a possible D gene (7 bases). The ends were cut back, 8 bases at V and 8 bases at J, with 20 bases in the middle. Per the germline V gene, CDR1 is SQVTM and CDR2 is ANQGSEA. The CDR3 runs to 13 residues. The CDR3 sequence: CSSIRQGGITQYF. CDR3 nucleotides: TGCAGCTCTATTCGACAGGGAGGTATTACGCAGTATTTT.

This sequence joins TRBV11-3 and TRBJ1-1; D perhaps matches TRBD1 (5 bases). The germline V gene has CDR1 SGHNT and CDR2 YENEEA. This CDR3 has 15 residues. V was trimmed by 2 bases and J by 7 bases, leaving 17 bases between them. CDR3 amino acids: CASSLRGWGEDEAFF. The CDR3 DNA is TGTGCCAGCAGCTTACGGGGTTGGGGCGAAGATGAAGCTTTCTTT. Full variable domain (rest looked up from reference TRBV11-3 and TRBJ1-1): EAGVVQSPRYKIIEKKQPVAFWCNPISGHNTLYWYLQNLGQGPELLIRYENEEAVDDSQLPKDRFSAERLKGVDSTLKIQPAELGDSAVYLCASSLRGWGEDEAFFGQGTRLTVV.

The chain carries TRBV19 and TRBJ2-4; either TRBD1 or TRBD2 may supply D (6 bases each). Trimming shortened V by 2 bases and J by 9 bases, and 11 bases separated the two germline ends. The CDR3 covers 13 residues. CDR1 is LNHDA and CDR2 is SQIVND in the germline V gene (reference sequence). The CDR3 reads CASSIRGQGIQYF. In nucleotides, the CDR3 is TGTGCCAGTAGTATACGGGGGCAGGGCATTCAGTACTTC. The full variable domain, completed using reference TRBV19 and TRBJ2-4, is DGGITQSPKYLFRKEGQNVTLSCEQNLNHDAMYWYRQDPGQGLRLIYYSQIVNDFQKGDIAEGYSVSREKKESFPLTVTSAQKNPTAFYLCASSIRGQGIQYFGAGTRLSVL.

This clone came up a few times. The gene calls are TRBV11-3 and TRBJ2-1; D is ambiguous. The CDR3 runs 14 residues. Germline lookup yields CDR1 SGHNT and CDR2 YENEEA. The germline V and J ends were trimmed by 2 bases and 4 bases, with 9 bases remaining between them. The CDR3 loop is CASSLMVGYNEQFF. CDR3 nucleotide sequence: TGTGCCAGCAGCTTAATGGTCGGATACAATGAGCAGTTCTTC.

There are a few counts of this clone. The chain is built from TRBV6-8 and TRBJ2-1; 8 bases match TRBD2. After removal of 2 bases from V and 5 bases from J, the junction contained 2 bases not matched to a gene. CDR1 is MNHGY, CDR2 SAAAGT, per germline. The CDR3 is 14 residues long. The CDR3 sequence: CASSYLAGNNEQFF. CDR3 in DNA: TGTGCCAGCAGTTACCTAGCGGGTAACAATGAGCAGTTCTTC.

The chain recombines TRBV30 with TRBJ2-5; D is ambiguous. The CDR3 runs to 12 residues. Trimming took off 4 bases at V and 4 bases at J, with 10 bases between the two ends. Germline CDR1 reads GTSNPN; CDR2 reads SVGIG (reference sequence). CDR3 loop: CAWTRGLETQYF. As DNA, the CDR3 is TGTGCCTGGACCCGAGGTCTAGAGACCCAGTACTTC.

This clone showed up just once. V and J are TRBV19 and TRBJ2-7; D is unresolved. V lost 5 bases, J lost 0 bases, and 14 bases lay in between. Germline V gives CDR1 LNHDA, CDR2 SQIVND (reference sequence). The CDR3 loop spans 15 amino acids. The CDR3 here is CASSFTPTASYEQYF. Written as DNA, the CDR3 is TGTGCCAGTAGTTTTACTCCCACAGCCTCCTACGAGCAGTACTTC.

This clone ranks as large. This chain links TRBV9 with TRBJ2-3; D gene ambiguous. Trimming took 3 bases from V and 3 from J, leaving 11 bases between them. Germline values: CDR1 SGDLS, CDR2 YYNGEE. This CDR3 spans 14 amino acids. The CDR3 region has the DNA TGTGCCAGCAGCGCCCACGAGAGAACAGATACGCAGTATTTT. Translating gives CASSAHERTDTQYF.

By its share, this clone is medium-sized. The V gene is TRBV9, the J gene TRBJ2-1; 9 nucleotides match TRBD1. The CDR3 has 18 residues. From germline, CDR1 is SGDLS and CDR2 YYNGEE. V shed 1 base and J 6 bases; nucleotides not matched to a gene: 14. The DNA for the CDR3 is TGTGCCAGCAGCGTATACCCACCCGGGACAGGGATTCCCAATGAGCAGTTCTTC. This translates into CASSVYPPGTGIPNEQFF.

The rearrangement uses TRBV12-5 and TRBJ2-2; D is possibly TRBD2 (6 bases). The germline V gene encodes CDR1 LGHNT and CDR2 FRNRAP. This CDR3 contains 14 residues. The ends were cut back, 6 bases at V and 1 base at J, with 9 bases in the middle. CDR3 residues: CASGQGLNTGELFF. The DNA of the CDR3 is TGTGCTAGTGGCCAGGGACTGAACACCGGGGAGCTGTTTTTT.

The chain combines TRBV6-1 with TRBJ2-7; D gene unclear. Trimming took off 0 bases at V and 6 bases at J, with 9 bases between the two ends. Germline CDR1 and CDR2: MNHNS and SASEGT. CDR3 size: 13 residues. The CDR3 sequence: CASSEASLVEQYF. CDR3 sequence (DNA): TGTGCCAGCAGTGAAGCTTCTCTGGTCGAGCAGTACTTC.

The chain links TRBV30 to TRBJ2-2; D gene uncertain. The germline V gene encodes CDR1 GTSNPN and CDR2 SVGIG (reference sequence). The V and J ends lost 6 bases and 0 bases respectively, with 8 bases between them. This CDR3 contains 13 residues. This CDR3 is CACLGPNTGELFF. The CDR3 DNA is TGTGCCTGCTTGGGCCCGAACACCGGGGAGCTGTTTTTT.

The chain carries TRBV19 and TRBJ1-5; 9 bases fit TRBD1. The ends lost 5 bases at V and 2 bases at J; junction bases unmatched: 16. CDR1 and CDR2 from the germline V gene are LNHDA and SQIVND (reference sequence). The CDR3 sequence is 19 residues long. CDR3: CASSRAGTGTWLGNQPQHF. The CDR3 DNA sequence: TGTGCCAGTAGTCGGGCCGGGACAGGGACTTGGTTGGGCAATCAGCCCCAGCATTTT.

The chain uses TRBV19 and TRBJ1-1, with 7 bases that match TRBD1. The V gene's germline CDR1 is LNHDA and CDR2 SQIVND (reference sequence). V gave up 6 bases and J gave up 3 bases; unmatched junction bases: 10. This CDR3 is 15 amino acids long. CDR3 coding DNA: TGTGCCAGTAGCCCTAGGAGGGGGCGGGACACTGAAGCTTTCTTT. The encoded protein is CASSPRRGRDTEAFF. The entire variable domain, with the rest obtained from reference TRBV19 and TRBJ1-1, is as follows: DGGITQSPKYLFRKEGQNVTLSCEQNLNHDAMYWYRQDPGQGLRLIYYSQIVNDFQKGDIAEGYSVSREKKESFPLTVTSAQKNPTAFYLCASSPRRGRDTEAFFGQGTRLTVV.

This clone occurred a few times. The CDR3, as DNA: TGTGCCATCAGTGAGTCGCGGGAGAAATACAATGAGCAGTTCTTC. This codes for CAISESREKYNEQFF. The chain employs TRBV10-3 and TRBJ2-1, with TRBD2 identical over 7 bases. The germline CDR1 and CDR2 sequences are ENHRY and SYGVKD. This CDR3 is built from 15 residues. After removal of 0 bases from V and 4 bases from J, the junction contained 3 bases not matched to a gene.

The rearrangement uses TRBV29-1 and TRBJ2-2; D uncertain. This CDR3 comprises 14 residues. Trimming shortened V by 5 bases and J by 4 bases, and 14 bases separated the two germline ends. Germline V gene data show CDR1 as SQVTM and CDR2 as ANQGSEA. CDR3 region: CSVFKEIGTGELFF. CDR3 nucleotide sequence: TGCAGCGTTTTTAAAGAGATCGGCACCGGGGAGCTGTTTTTT.

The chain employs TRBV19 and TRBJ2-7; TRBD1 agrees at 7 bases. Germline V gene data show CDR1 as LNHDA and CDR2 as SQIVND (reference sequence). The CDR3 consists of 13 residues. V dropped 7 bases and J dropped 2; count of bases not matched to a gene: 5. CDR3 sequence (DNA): TGTGCCAGTAAGGGGACAGCAACCTACGAGCAGTACTTC. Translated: CASKGTATYEQYF. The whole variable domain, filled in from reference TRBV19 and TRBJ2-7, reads DGGITQSPKYLFRKEGQNVTLSCEQNLNHDAMYWYRQDPGQGLRLIYYSQIVNDFQKGDIAEGYSVSREKKESFPLTVTSAQKNPTAFYLCASKGTATYEQYFGPGTRLTVT.